Below, 24 T cell receptor beta chains from the same sample are listed, as sequenced in a study of blood T cell repertoires in COVID-19. The data were produced by immunoSEQ multiplex PCR, yet TCRdb's version contains in-frame clones alone and is incomplete. The table shows about 370,000 clones, with around 90% occurring only once. Sequenced sample: peripheral blood. These receptors were collected from a woman aged 25-40 years with COVID-19, enrolled during active disease.

The gene calls are TRBV2 and TRBJ2-1; D is undetermined. Germline V CDR1 and CDR2: SNHLY, FYNNEI. CDR3 size: 16 residues. Trimming removed 5 bases from V and 0 bases from J, with 14 bases in between. As DNA, the CDR3 is TGTGCCAGCAGTAATACCAACAGTTACTCCTACAATGAGCAGTTCTTC. It translates to CASSNTNSYSYNEQFF.

The chain is built from TRBV9 and TRBJ2-7, with a possible D match to TRBD1 (6 bases). Germline CDR1 is SGDLS and CDR2 is YYNGEE. This CDR3 spans 13 amino acids. The V gene lost 5 bases and the J gene lost 2 bases, with 11 bases spanning the gap. Here the CDR3 reads CASSAGDPYEQYF. In nucleotides, the CDR3 is TGTGCCAGCAGTGCAGGGGACCCCTACGAGCAGTACTTC.

The chain uses TRBV3-1 (or the pseudogene TRBV3-2) and TRBJ1-2, with 10 bases that match TRBD1. This CDR3 comprises 15 residues. Germline-derived CDR1 and CDR2 are LGHDT and YNNKEL (reference sequence). Trimming removed 4 bases from V and 5 bases from J; junction bases left unmatched: 7. This CDR3 is CASSPRDRGWYGYTF. The CDR3 nucleotides are TGTGCCAGCAGCCCCCGGGACAGGGGTTGGTATGGCTACACCTTC.

This clone appeared a single time. V and J are TRBV2 and TRBJ2-1; 12 nucleotides agree with TRBD1. CDR1 is SNHLY and CDR2 is FYNNEI in the germline V gene. V lost 4 bases and J lost 6; bases outside the gene matches: 10. The CDR3 length is 17 residues. The CDR3 is CASSGPGTGGAGNEQFF. Here the CDR3 DNA reads TGTGCCAGCAGTGGACCCGGGACAGGGGGCGCCGGCAATGAGCAGTTCTTC.

J is TRBJ1-2 and V is TRBV2, with a weak D call TRBD1 (5 bases). CDR3 length equals 14 residues. The germline V and J ends were trimmed by 3 bases and 4 bases, with 12 bases remaining between them. Looked up from germline, CDR1 is SNHLY and CDR2 is FYNNEI. CDR3 in DNA: TGTGCCAGCAGTGAGGAGGGGTCCGGCTATGGCTACACCTTC. Translating it yields CASSEEGSGYGYTF.

This rearrangement joins TRBV4-2 to TRBJ1-2; 7 nucleotides line up with TRBD1. Germline V CDR1 and CDR2: LGHNA, YNFKEQ. J gave up 6 bases and V 4 bases, and 5 bases lay outside the gene matches. This CDR3 has 13 residues. The CDR3 nucleotides read TGTGCCAGCAGCCGTGAGGGGGCGAATGGCTACACCTTC. This gives the protein CASSREGANGYTF.

This chain connects TRBV6-2 or TRBV6-3 to TRBJ2-2, with D possibly being TRBD2 (6 bases). Germline lookup yields CDR1 MNHEY and CDR2 SVGEGT. V was shortened by 1 base and J by 4 bases, with 13 bases between the two germline ends. The CDR3 has 16 amino acids. CDR3 coding DNA: TGTGCCAGCAGTTACTACGAGGGAGCGGGCACCGGGGAGCTGTTTTTT. The encoded protein is CASSYYEGAGTGELFF.

This clone was seen only once. This chain connects TRBV30 to TRBJ2-1, with 7 bases matching TRBD2. V lost 3 bases to trimming and J lost 7 bases; unmatched junction nucleotides: 15. This CDR3 has 16 residues. Germline-derived CDR1 and CDR2 are GTSNPN and SVGIG (reference sequence). The CDR3 spells CAWSDPAGNLWNEQFF. For the CDR3, the DNA is TGTGCCTGGAGCGACCCAGCGGGAAACTTGTGGAATGAGCAGTTCTTC.

The chain employs TRBV6-2 or TRBV6-3 and TRBJ2-3; 10 nucleotides agree with TRBD1. The CDR3 extends over 16 amino acids. Germline V lookup: CDR1 MNHEY, CDR2 SVGEGT. V shed 0 bases and J 6 bases; nucleotides not matched to a gene: 6. CDR3 sequence reads: CASSYSRDRGRDTQYF. CDR3 nucleotides: TGTGCCAGCAGTTACTCGAGAGACAGGGGGCGGGATACGCAGTATTTT.

V is TRBV9 and J is TRBJ1-1; 9 positions match TRBD1. The CDR3 is made up of 16 amino acids. The germline V gene has CDR1 SGDLS and CDR2 YYNGEE. After removal of 0 bases from V and 4 bases from J, the junction contained 7 bases not matched to a gene. The CDR3 region is CASSVAGQGVSTEAFF. The CDR3 nucleotides read TGTGCCAGCAGCGTAGCGGGACAGGGCGTCAGCACTGAAGCTTTCTTT.

J is TRBJ2-7 and V is TRBV11-2; TRBD2 agrees at 7 bases. V was clipped by 2 bases and J by 4 bases; unmatched bases: 11. CDR3 length: 16 amino acids. Germline V lookup: CDR1 SGHAT, CDR2 FQNNGV. In DNA form, the CDR3 reads TGTGCCAGCAGCTTAATCCCTAGCGGTGTGAGGTACGAGCAGTACTTC. This translates into CASSLIPSGVRYEQYF.

The chain links TRBV6-5 to TRBJ1-5; a possible D gene is TRBD1 (6 bases). Trimming shortened V by 8 bases and J by 1 base, and 15 bases separated the two germline ends. CDR1 and CDR2 (germline): MNHEY, SVGAGI. The CDR3 is 15 amino acids. For the CDR3, the DNA is TGTGCCAGCGGCCGAGGGGGGGAAAGCAATCAGCCCCAGCATTTT. Translating it yields CASGRGGESNQPQHF.

CDR3 in DNA: TGTGCCACCCAGGTGGGAGGGTACGAGCAGTACGTC. Translating gives CATQVGGYEQYV. The chain combines TRBV2 with TRBJ2-7, with 7 nucleotides matching TRBD2. This CDR3 has 12 residues. V dropped 10 bases and J dropped 4; count of bases not matched to a gene: 7. The germline V gene encodes CDR1 SNHLY and CDR2 FYNNEI.

The chain links TRBV18 to TRBJ2-7, with a weak D call TRBD1 (7 bases). Per the germline V gene, CDR1 is KGHSH and CDR2 is LQKENI. Between the trimmed V and J ends, which lost 1 base and 5 bases, there was a span of 15 bases. This CDR3 is 15 amino acids long. This CDR3 is CASSPQGQGGNEQYF. CDR3 nucleotide sequence: TGTGCCAGCTCACCACAGGGCCAGGGGGGAAACGAGCAGTACTTC.

The chain recombines TRBV5-1 with TRBJ1-4; no clear D. This CDR3 is built from 16 residues. V was pared by 0 bases and J by 4 bases, with 13 bases between. Germline V gene data show CDR1 as SGHRS and CDR2 as YFSETQ. The CDR3 is CASSLAWAGNNEKLFF. CDR3 sequence (DNA): TGCGCCAGCAGCTTGGCCTGGGCAGGAAATAATGAAAAACTGTTTTTT.

The rearrangement joins TRBV7-8 to TRBJ2-3; 9 bases fit TRBD1. Germline-derived CDR1 and CDR2 are SGHVS and FQNEAQ. The V segment lost 4 bases and the J segment 5 bases; nucleotides outside the gene matches: 7. There are 15 residues in the CDR3. CDR3 amino acids: CASSSRTGVRDTQYF. In DNA form, the CDR3 reads TGTGCCAGCAGCTCCCGGACAGGGGTGAGAGATACGCAGTATTTT. Together with reference TRBV7-8 and TRBJ2-3, the CDR3 gives the full variable domain: GAGVSQSPRYKVAKRGQDVALRCDPISGHVSLFWYQQALGQGPEFLTYFQNEAQLDKSGLPSDRFFAERPEGSVSTLKIQRTQQEDSAVYLCASSSRTGVRDTQYFGPGTRLTVL.

The J gene is TRBJ1-5, the V gene TRBV7-8; 8 nucleotides agree with TRBD1. J gave up 1 base and V 1 base, and 9 bases lay outside the gene matches. CDR3 length: 18 amino acids. From germline, CDR1 is SGHVS and CDR2 FQNEAQ. The CDR3 sequence: CASSLVYMDRASNQPQHF. CDR3 bases: TGTGCCAGCAGCTTAGTTTATATGGACAGGGCCAGCAATCAGCCCCAGCATTTT.

The gene calls are TRBV6-5 and TRBJ2-2; D not resolved. This CDR3 region has 14 residues. Trimming pared 8 bases from V and 2 bases from J, leaving 12 bases between. Germline CDR1 and CDR2: MNHEY and SVGAGI. The CDR3 is CASGSQVNTGELFF. CDR3 in DNA: TGTGCCAGCGGCAGCCAGGTTAACACCGGGGAGCTGTTTTTT.

The chain links TRBV21-1 to TRBJ2-7; the table's D call TRBD2 went unverified against the DNA. TRBV21-1 is reported as a pseudogene. The CDR3 extends over 17 amino acids. The CDR3 coding sequence is TGTGCCAGCAGCAAAGCTTCAAGGACTAGCGGTCGGAACGAGCAGTACGTC. Encoded protein: CASSKASRTSGRNEQYV.

J is TRBJ1-1 and V is TRBV28; 7 bases agree with TRBD1. V was pared by 6 bases and J by 7 bases, with 8 bases of the junction left unmatched. Germline V gene lookup returns CDR1 MDHEN and CDR2 SYDVKM. The CDR3 spans 13 residues. The CDR3 loop reads CASSWDRPREAFF. CDR3 DNA sequence: TGTGCCAGCAGCTGGGACAGACCTCGTGAAGCTTTCTTT. Drawing the rest from reference TRBV28 and TRBJ1-1, the complete variable domain is DVKVTQSSRYLVKRTGEKVFLECVQDMDHENMFWYRQDPGLGLRLIYFSYDVKMKEKGDIPEGYSVSREKKERFSLILESASTNQTSMYLCASSWDRPREAFFGQGTRLTVV.

This chain joins TRBV27 and TRBJ2-2; TRBD1 aligns across 9 bases. This CDR3 is 16 amino acids long. Per germline, CDR1 MNHEY and CDR2 SMNVEV (reference sequence). The V gene end was trimmed by 3 bases and the J gene end by 4 bases; junction bases not matched to a gene: 6. The CDR3 nucleotides are TGTGCCAGCAGTTTTCAGGGACAGGGTATCACCGGGGAGCTGTTTTTT. As protein: CASSFQGQGITGELFF.

The gene calls are TRBV28 and TRBJ2-1; the match to TRBD2 covers 10 bases. Germline V lookup: CDR1 MDHEN, CDR2 SYDVKM. The CDR3 totals 16 residues. V dropped 6 bases and J dropped 4; count of bases not matched to a gene: 9. CDR3 protein: CASRGIAGGIYNEQFF. CDR3 DNA: TGTGCCAGCAGGGGAATAGCGGGGGGCATTTACAATGAGCAGTTCTTC. Full variable domain (outside the CDR3, taken from reference TRBV28 and TRBJ2-1): DVKVTQSSRYLVKRTGEKVFLECVQDMDHENMFWYRQDPGLGLRLIYFSYDVKMKEKGDIPEGYSVSREKKERFSLILESASTNQTSMYLCASRGIAGGIYNEQFFGPGTRLTVL.

The V gene is TRBV4-3, the J gene TRBJ2-5, with 8 bases matching TRBD2. The germline CDR1 and CDR2 sequences are LGHNA and YSLEER. The CDR3 sequence is 14 residues long. J was trimmed by 6 bases and V by 0 bases; bases with no gene match: 3. Here the CDR3 reads CASSQDSGGQTQYF. The CDR3, as DNA: TGCGCCAGCAGCCAAGACTCGGGGGGGCAGACCCAGTACTTC.

The chain couples TRBV5-1 to TRBJ1-4; 9 bases line up with TRBD1. This CDR3 has 16 residues. Germline CDR1 is SGHRS and CDR2 is YFSETQ. V gave up 1 base and J gave up 7 bases; unmatched junction bases: 8. CDR3 DNA sequence: TGCGCCAGCAGCTTGAACGTTTGGACAGGGGTTGAAAAACTGTTTTTT. Translating it yields CASSLNVWTGVEKLFF.